These 4 T cell receptor beta chains were sequenced from one sample in a study of shared clonotypes between healthy human individuals. It was CD45RO-negative cells, positively selected for CCR7, that made up naive CD8 cells, with terminally differentiated effector memory CD45RA+ cells excluded. Assay: immunoSEQ multiplex PCR; the TCRdb copy retains only in-frame clones and omits some. The profile shows hundreds of thousands of clones, roughly 96% of them singletons. The sequenced sample was naive CD8+ T cells sorted from blood. The source of these receptors is a woman between 25 and 40 years old in good health.

In this sample, this clone turned up once. The gene calls are TRBV28 and TRBJ1-6; D perhaps matches TRBD1 (5 bases). The CDR3 contains 14 residues. Germline CDR1 MDHEN, CDR2 SYDVKM. V lost 4 bases to trimming and J lost 9 bases, with 13 bases between them. CDR3 in amino acids: CASSYQGLGSPLHF. CDR3 coding DNA: TGTGCCAGCAGTTACCAGGGTCTGGGTTCACCCCTCCACTTT.

A note on this clone: One end of the junction does not line up with germline, which may come from a read error. V is TRBV25-1 and J is TRBJ2-1, with D unresolved. The CDR3 covers 15 residues. Germline V gives CDR1 MGHDK, CDR2 SYGVNS. The CDR3 reads CASSELTGTPNEQFF. DNA for the CDR3: TGTGCCAGCAGCGAATTGACTGGAACTCCCAATGAGCAGTTCTTC.

The V call is TRBV27, the J call TRBJ2-5; D is ambiguous. The V gene lost 4 bases and the J gene lost 5 bases, with 17 bases spanning the gap. The CDR3 totals 15 residues. In germline, CDR1 is MNHEY, CDR2 SMNVEV (reference sequence). The CDR3 region is CASSSRFAVGETQYF. CDR3 bases: TGTGCCAGCAGTTCCAGGTTCGCCGTAGGGGAGACCCAGTACTTC.

The rearrangement uses TRBV5-6 and TRBJ2-1; D not resolved. The CDR3 runs to 12 residues. V was trimmed by 4 bases and J by 4 bases, leaving 6 bases between them. Germline CDR1 is SGHDT and CDR2 is YYEEEE. The CDR3 here is CASSKSYNEQFF. CDR3 bases: TGTGCCAGCAGCAAATCGTACAATGAGCAGTTCTTC. Using reference TRBV5-6 and TRBJ2-1 for the parts outside the CDR3, the full variable domain is DAGVTQSPTHLIKTRGQQVTLRCSPKSGHDTVSWYQQALGQGPQFIFQYYEEEERQRGNFPDRFSGHQFPNYSSELNVNALLLGDSALYLCASSKSYNEQFFGPGTRLTVL.